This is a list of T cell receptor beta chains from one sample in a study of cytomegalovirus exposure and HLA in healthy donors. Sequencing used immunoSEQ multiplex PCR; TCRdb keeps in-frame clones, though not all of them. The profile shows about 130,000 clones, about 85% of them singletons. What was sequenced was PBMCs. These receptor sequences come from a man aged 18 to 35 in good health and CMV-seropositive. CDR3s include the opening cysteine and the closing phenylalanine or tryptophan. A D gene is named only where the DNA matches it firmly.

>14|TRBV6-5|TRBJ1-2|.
TGTGCCAGCAGTTACGGCAACAGGAACTATGGCTACACCTTC
CASSYGNRNYGYTF
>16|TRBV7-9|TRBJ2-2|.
TGTGCCAGCAGCCCCCTGGGGGCGGTCAGGACCGGGGAGCTGTTTTTT
CASSPLGAVRTGELFF
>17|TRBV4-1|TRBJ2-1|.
TGCGCCAGCAGCCAAGGGTATCGGGACATAACCTACAATGAGCAGTTCTTC
CASSQGYRDITYNEQFF
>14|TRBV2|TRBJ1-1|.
TGTGCCAGCAACACCCTTCGGGGGGGCACTGAAGCTTTCTTT
CASNTLRGGTEAFF
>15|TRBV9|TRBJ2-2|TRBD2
TGTGCCAGCAGCGTAGAGGGGAGGGGAACCGGGGAGCTGTTTTTT
CASSVEGRGTGELFF
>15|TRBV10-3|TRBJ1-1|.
TGTGCCATCAGTGAGATCGCAGGGATAGATGGGGAAGCTTTCTTT
CAISEIAGIDGEAFF
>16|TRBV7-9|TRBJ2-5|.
TGTGCCAGCAGCTTAGCGCGGGCAGAGGGACAAGAGACCCAGTACTTC
CASSLARAEGQETQYF
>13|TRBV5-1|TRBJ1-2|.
TGCGCCAGCGGGCGCAGGGCAAACTATGGCTACACCTTC
CASGRRANYGYTF
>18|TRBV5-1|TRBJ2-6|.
TGCGCCAGCAGCGAAACAGTTACCCCTCGAGCCGGGGCCAACGTCCTGACTTTC
CASSETVTPRAGANVLTF
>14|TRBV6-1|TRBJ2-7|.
TGTGCCAGCAGTGAAAGGGCAGGGCTCCACGAGCAGTACTTC
CASSERAGLHEQYF